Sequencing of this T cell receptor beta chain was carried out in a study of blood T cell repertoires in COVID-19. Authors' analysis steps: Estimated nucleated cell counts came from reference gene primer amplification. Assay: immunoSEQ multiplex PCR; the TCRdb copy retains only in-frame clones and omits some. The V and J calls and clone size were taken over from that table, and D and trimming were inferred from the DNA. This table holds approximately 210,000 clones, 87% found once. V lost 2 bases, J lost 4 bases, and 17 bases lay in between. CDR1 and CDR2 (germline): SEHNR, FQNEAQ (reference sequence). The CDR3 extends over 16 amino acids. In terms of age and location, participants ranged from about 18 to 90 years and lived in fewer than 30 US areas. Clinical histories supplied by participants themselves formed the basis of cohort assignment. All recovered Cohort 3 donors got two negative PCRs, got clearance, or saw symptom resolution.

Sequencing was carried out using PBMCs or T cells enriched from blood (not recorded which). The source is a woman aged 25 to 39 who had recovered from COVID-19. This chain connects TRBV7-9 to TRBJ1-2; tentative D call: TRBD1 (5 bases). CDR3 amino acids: CASSLSRQGPTYGYTF. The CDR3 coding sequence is TGTGCCAGCAGCTTATCTCGCCAGGGCCCTACCTATGGCTACACCTTC.